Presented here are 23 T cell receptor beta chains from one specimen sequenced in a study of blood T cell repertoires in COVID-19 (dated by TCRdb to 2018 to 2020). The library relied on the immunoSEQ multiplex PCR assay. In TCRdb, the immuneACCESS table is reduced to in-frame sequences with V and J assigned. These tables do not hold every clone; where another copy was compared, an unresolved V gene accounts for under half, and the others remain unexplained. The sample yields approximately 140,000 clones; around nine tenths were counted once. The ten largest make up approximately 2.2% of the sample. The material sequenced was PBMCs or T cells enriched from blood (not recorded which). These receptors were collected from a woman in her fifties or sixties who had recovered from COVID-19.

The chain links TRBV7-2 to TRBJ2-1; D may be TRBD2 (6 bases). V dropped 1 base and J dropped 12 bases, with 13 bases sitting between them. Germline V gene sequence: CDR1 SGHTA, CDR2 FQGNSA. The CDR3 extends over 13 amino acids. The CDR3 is CASSLEPGLGQFF. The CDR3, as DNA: TGTGCCAGCAGCTTAGAACCGGGACTGGGGCAGTTCTTC.

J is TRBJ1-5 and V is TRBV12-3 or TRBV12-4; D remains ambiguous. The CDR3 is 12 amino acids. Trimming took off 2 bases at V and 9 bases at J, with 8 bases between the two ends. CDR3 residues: CASSLQAGPQHF. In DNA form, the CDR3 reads TGTGCCAGCAGTTTACAGGCCGGGCCCCAGCATTTT.

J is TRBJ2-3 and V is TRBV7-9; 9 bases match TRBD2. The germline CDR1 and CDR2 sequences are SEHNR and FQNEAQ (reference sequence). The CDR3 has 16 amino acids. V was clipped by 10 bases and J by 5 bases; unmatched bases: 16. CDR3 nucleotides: TGTGCCATCTCCCGTTTGGCTAGCGGGGACCGAGATACGCAGTATTTT. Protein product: CAISRLASGDRDTQYF.

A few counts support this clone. In nucleotides, the CDR3 is TGCAGTGTCCAACCGGGCTACGAGCAGTACTTC. It is translated as CSVQPGYEQYF. This chain connects TRBV20-1 to TRBJ2-7, with D hard to call. Deletions cut 7 bases from V and 3 bases from J, with 10 bases between. The CDR3 length is 11 residues. CDR1 and CDR2 (germline): DFQATT, SNEGSKA (reference sequence).

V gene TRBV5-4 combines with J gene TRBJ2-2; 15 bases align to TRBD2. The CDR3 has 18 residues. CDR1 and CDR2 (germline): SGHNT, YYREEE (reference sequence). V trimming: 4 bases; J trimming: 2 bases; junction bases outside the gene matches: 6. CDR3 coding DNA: TGTGCCAGCAGCCCTCCGGGACTAGCGGGGGGTAACACCGGGGAGCTGTTTTTT. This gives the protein CASSPPGLAGGNTGELFF.

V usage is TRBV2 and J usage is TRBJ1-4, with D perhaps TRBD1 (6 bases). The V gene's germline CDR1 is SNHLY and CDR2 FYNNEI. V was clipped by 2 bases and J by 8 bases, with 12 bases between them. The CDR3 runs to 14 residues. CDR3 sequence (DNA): TGTGCCAGCAGTGAAAGGGGGAGTTGGGAAAAACTGTTTTTT. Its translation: CASSERGSWEKLFF.

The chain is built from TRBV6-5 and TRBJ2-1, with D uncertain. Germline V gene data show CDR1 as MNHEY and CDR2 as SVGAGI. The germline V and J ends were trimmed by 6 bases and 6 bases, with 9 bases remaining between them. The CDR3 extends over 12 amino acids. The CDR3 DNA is TGTGCCAGCAGACCGGAGAGCAATGAGCAGTTCTTC. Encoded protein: CASRPESNEQFF.

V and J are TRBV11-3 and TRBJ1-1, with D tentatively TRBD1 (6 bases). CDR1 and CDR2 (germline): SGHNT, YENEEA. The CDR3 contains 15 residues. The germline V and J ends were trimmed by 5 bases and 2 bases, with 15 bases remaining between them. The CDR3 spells CASSPQMTGNTEAFF. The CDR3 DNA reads TGTGCCAGCAGCCCCCAGATGACAGGTAACACTGAAGCTTTCTTT.

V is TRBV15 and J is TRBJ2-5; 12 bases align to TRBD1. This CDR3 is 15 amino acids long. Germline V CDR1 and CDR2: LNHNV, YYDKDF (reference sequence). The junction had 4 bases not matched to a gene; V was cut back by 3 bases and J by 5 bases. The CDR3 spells CATSRGQGASETQYF. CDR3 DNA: TGTGCCACCAGCAGGGGACAGGGGGCCAGTGAGACCCAGTACTTC.

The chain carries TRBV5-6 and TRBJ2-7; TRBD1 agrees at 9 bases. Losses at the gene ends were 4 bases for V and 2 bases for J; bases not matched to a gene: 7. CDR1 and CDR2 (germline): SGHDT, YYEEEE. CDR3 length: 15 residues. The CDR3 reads CASSDTGTGTYEQYF. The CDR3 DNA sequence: TGTGCCAGCAGCGATACCGGGACAGGGACCTACGAGCAGTACTTC.

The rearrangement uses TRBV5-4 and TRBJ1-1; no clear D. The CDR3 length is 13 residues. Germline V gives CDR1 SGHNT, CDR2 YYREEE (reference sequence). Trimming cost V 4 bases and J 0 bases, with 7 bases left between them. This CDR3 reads CASSADLNTEAFF. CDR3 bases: TGTGCCAGCAGCGCGGACTTGAACACTGAAGCTTTCTTT. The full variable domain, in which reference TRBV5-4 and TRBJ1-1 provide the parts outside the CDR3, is ETGVTQSPTHLIKTRGQQVTLRCSSQSGHNTVSWYQQALGQGPQFIFQYYREEENGRGNFPPRFSGLQFPNYSSELNVNALELDDSALYLCASSADLNTEAFFGQGTRLTVV.

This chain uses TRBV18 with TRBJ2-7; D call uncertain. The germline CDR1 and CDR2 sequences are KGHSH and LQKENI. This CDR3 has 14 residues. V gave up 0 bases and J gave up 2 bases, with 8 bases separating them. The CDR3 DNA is TGTGCCAGCTCACCACCGACACATACCTACGAGCAGTACTTC. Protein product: CASSPPTHTYEQYF.

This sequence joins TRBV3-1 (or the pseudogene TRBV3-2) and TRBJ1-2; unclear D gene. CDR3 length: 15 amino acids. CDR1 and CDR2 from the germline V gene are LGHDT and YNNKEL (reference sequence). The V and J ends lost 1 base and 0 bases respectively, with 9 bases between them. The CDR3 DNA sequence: TGTGCCAGCAGCCAAGTCCGGGATTCTAACTATGGCTACACCTTC. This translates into CASSQVRDSNYGYTF.

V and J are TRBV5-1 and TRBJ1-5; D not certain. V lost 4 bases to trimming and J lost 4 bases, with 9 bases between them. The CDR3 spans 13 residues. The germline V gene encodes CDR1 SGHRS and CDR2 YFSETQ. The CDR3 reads CASSRDSNQPQHF. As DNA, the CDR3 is TGCGCCAGCAGCCGCGATTCGAATCAGCCCCAGCATTTT.

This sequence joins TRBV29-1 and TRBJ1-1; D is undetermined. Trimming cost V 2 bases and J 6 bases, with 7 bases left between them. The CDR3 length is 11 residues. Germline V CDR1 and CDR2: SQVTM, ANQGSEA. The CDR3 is CSVELGSEAFF. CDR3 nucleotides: TGCAGCGTTGAACTTGGCTCTGAAGCTTTCTTT.

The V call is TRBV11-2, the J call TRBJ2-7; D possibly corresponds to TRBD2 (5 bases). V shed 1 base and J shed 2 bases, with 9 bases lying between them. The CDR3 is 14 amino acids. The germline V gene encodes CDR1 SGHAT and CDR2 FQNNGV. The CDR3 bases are TGTGCCAGCAGCTTAGTGCCCGGGGCCTACGAGCAGTACTTC. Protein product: CASSLVPGAYEQYF.

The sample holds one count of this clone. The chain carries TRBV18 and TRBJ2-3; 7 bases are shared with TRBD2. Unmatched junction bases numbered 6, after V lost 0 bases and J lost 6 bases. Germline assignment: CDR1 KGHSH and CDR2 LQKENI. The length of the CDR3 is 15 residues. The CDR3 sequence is CASSPPLREGDTQYF. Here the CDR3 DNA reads TGTGCCAGCTCACCACCGCTTAGGGAGGGGGATACGCAGTATTTT.

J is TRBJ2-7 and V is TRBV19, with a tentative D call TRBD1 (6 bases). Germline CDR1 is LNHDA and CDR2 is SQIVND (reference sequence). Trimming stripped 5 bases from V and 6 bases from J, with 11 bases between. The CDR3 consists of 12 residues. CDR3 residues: CASSSLGGEQYF. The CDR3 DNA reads TGTGCCAGTAGTTCGTTAGGGGGCGAGCAGTACTTC.

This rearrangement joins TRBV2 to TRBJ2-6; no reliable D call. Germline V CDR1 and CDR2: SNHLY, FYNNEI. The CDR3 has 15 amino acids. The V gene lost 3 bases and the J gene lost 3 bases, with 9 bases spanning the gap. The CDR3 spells CASSDDRVGANVLTF. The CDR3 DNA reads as TGTGCCAGCAGTGATGACCGGGTTGGGGCCAACGTCCTGACTTTC.

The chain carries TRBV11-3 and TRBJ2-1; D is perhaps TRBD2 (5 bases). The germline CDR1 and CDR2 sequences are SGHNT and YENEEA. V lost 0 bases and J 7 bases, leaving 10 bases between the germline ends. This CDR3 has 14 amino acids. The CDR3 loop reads CASSLDSAINEQFF. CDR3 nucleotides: TGTGCCAGCAGCTTAGATAGCGCGATAAATGAGCAGTTCTTC.

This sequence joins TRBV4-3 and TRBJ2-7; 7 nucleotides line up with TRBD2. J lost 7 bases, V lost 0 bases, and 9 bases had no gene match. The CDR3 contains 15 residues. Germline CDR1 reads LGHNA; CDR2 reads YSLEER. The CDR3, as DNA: TGCGCCAGCAGCCAAGATGTCGGGGGGAGGAAAGAGCAGTACTTC. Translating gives CASSQDVGGRKEQYF.

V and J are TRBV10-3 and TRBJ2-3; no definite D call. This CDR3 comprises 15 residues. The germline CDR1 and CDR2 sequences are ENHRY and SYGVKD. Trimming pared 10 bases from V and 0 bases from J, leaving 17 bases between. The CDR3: CATNPTALSTDTQYF. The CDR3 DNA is TGTGCCACCAACCCCACTGCCCTTAGCACAGATACGCAGTATTTT.

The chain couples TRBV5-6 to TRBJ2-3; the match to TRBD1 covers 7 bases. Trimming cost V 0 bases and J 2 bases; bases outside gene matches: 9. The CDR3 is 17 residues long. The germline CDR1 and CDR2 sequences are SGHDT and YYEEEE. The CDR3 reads CASSLAGTASNTDTQYF. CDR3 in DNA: TGTGCCAGCAGCTTGGCCGGGACAGCCTCAAACACAGATACGCAGTATTTT.